This T cell receptor beta chain comes out of a study of blood T cell repertoires in COVID-19. Overall study context: From the United States, Italy and Spain came samples of acute and convalescent COVID-19. Sources were T cells, B-cell-depleted T cells, or PBMCs; the material itself was cDNA or gDNA.

The germline V and J ends were trimmed by 7 bases and 0 bases, with 16 bases remaining between them. Per germline, CDR1 SNHLY and CDR2 FYNNEI. The CDR3 consists of 16 residues. Methods used by the authors: Cell counts per sample came from amplifying reference gene primers. Using immunoSEQ multiplex PCR, the repertoire was profiled, and TCRdb retains in-frame clones only, with some absent. That table furnishes V, J and clone size, whereas the DNA furnished D and trimming. The sample shows 270,000 or so clones, approximately 81% of them seen only once. The chain carries TRBV2 and TRBJ1-3; possibly TRBD1 for D (5 bases). This receptor was identified in a woman under 30 with acute or convalescent COVID-19. The sample comprised peripheral blood. CDR3 residues: CASIRGGAASGNTIYF. For the CDR3, the DNA is TGTGCCAGCATAAGAGGAGGGGCCGCCTCTGGAAACACCATATATTTT. Full variable domain (missing parts from reference TRBV2 and TRBJ1-3): EPEVTQTPSHQVTQMGQEVILRCVPISNHLYFYWYRQILGQKVEFLVSFYNNEISEKSEIFDDQFSVERPDGSNFTLKIRSTKLEDSAMYFCASIRGGAASGNTIYFGEGSWLTVV.